This TCR beta chain was obtained from a study of T cells in Graves' hyperthyroidism and ophthalmopathy. Uncontrolled infection, other autoimmune disease, pregnancy and lactation each barred patients from inclusion. Diagnostic assessment was based on clinical symptoms, serum thyroxine and TRAb, thyroid ultrasound and orbital computed tomography. This clonotype has at least ten counts. Amplification of TCR beta CDR3 regions used RNA as the template. The HTBI primer set was used in a first-round RT-PCR of the TCR CDR3. TCRdb recomputed calls from the multiplex PCR reads with MiXCR, one row per CDR3 protein. The data contain over 350,000 distinct CDR3 sequences, roughly 14% of them singletons. Sample: blood. The sequence derives from a man younger than 35 with Graves' ophthalmopathy.

Here the CDR3 DNA reads TGTGCCAGCAGCGACCGAGAGGACTACGAGCAGTACTTC. Translation: CASSDREDYEQYF. This chain links TRBV9 with TRBJ2-7; D remains unclear. The germline gives CDR1 SGDLS, CDR2 YYNGEE. The CDR3 is 13 residues long. Trimming removed 3 bases from V and 3 bases from J, with 10 bases in between.